The 23 T cell receptor beta chains reported below all come from one sample, sequenced in a study of shared clonotypes between healthy human individuals. The table came from immunoSEQ multiplex PCR; TCRdb's copy has only in-frame clones and leaves some out. The table has some 2,000,000 clones, roughly 94% seen once. The sample was naive CD4+ T cells sorted from blood. Subset reported: CD45RA+ positively selected. The receptors derive from a young man in good health.

The chain has TRBV7-9 and TRBJ2-1; 16 bases match TRBD2. The germline gives CDR1 SEHNR, CDR2 FQNEAQ (reference sequence). This CDR3 is built from 18 residues. Trimming cost V 4 bases and J 7 bases; bases outside gene matches: 10. For the CDR3, the DNA is TGTGCCAGCAGCTCTGGGACTAGCGGGGGGGCCGCGGAGAATGAGCAGTTCTTC. Translated: CASSSGTSGGAAENEQFF. Combining the CDR3 with reference TRBV7-9 and TRBJ2-1 gives the whole variable domain DTGVSQNPRHKITKRGQNVTFRCDPISEHNRLYWYRQTLGQGPEFLTYFQNEAQLEKSRLLSDRFSAERPKGSFSTLEIQRTEQGDSAMYLCASSSGTSGGAAENEQFFGPGTRLTVL.

In DNA form, the CDR3 reads TGTGCCAGCAGCTTAGGGATAGCAAACTATGGCTACACCTTC. Protein: CASSLGIANYGYTF. The chain recombines TRBV11-2 with TRBJ1-2; no reliable D call. Germline V gene lookup returns CDR1 SGHAT and CDR2 FQNNGV. V was pared by 1 base and J by 2 bases, with 8 bases between. There are 14 residues in the CDR3.

V usage is TRBV5-1 and J usage is TRBJ2-7, with 10 bases lining up with TRBD1. From germline, CDR1 is SGHRS and CDR2 YFSETQ. The CDR3 has 16 amino acids. V trimming: 4 bases; J trimming: 5 bases; junction bases outside the gene matches: 12. The DNA of the CDR3 is TGCGCCAGCAGCGCTTCGATGGGACAGGGGTTCCACGAGCAGTACTTC. This translates into CASSASMGQGFHEQYF.

V usage is TRBV6-1 and J usage is TRBJ2-7; no definite D call. The CDR3 runs to 14 residues. Trimming took 10 bases from V and 0 from J, leaving 16 bases between them. The germline CDR1 and CDR2 sequences are MNHNS and SASEGT. The CDR3 DNA is TGTGCCACCATGATTACCGGGCACTCCTACGAGCAGTACTTC. Residues: CATMITGHSYEQYF.

The table lists this clone with a count of one. The V gene is TRBV27, the J gene TRBJ2-1; the D gene is possibly TRBD2 (7 bases). Germline V gene data show CDR1 as MNHEY and CDR2 as SMNVEV (reference sequence). V shed 0 bases and J shed 9 bases, with 9 bases lying between them. The CDR3 runs to 13 residues. The DNA for the CDR3 is TGTGCCAGCAGTTTATCGGGGGGGCGTGAGCAGTTCTTC. It is translated as CASSLSGGREQFF.

The chain has TRBV5-4 and TRBJ2-6, with a weak D call TRBD2 (5 bases). Trimming shortened V by 4 bases and J by 2 bases, and 10 bases separated the two germline ends. The germline V gene encodes CDR1 SGHNT and CDR2 YYREEE (reference sequence). This CDR3 region has 15 residues. CDR3 nucleotide sequence: TGTGCCAGCAGCACCGACTACGCTGGGGCCAACGTCCTGACTTTC. This gives the protein CASSTDYAGANVLTF.

The genes are TRBV10-3 and TRBJ2-1, with D possibly matching TRBD2 (5 bases). This CDR3 contains 15 residues. Per the germline V gene, CDR1 is ENHRY and CDR2 is SYGVKD. V lost 5 bases to trimming and J lost 7 bases, with 18 bases between them. CDR3 DNA sequence: TGTGCCATCAGTAAAGGCCTAGAGGGAGTAAATGAGCAGTTCTTC. Its translation: CAISKGLEGVNEQFF.

Comments on this clone: Other DNA variants within this sample encode the same CDR3. This CDR3 is CASSYGDRRNTEAFF. The CDR3 bases are TGTGCCAGCAGTTACGGGGACAGGAGAAACACTGAAGCTTTCTTT. The chain couples TRBV6-5 to TRBJ1-1, with 8 bases aligning to TRBD1. The CDR3 covers 15 residues. In germline, CDR1 is MNHEY, CDR2 SVGAGI. J gave up 2 bases and V 2 bases, and 4 bases lay outside the gene matches.

The V and J genes are TRBV7-9 and TRBJ1-1; 9 nucleotides line up with TRBD1. CDR3 length: 15 amino acids. Trimming at V came to 4 bases and at J to 5 bases, leaving 8 bases not matched to a gene. Germline V CDR1 and CDR2: SEHNR, FQNEAQ (reference sequence). The CDR3 reads CASSWGDREVTEAFF. CDR3 coding DNA: TGTGCCAGCAGCTGGGGGGACAGGGAGGTAACTGAAGCTTTCTTT.

The chain couples TRBV28 to TRBJ1-5, with 7 bases that match TRBD1. The CDR3 runs to 15 residues. The ends lost 5 bases at V and 7 bases at J; junction bases unmatched: 11. The germline gives CDR1 MDHEN, CDR2 SYDVKM. CDR3 region: CASSARQGGGQPQHF. CDR3 bases: TGTGCCAGCAGTGCCCGACAGGGAGGCGGCCAGCCCCAGCATTTT. Drawing the rest from reference TRBV28 and TRBJ1-5, the complete variable domain is DVKVTQSSRYLVKRTGEKVFLECVQDMDHENMFWYRQDPGLGLRLIYFSYDVKMKEKGDIPEGYSVSREKKERFSLILESASTNQTSMYLCASSARQGGGQPQHFGDGTRLSIL.

The V and J genes are TRBV5-6 and TRBJ1-6; no reliable D call. Germline lookup yields CDR1 SGHDT and CDR2 YYEEEE. The CDR3 length is 14 residues. The V end was cut by 4 bases, the J end by 0 bases, with 5 bases between. CDR3 in DNA: TGTGCCAGCAGCGATGGCTCCTATAATTCACCCCTCCACTTT. Translation: CASSDGSYNSPLHF.

The chain employs TRBV29-1 and TRBJ2-7, with D unclear. Per germline, CDR1 SQVTM and CDR2 ANQGSEA. Trimming pared 4 bases from V and 4 bases from J, leaving 17 bases between. The CDR3 is made up of 14 amino acids. CDR3 coding DNA: TGCAGCGTTGCCCCCGTTTACGGGCAATACGAGCAGTACTTC. Its translation is CSVAPVYGQYEQYF.

DNA of the CDR3: TGTGCCAGCAGCTCCCGGGACACCTTTAACTATGGCTACACCTTC. Translated: CASSSRDTFNYGYTF. The chain joins TRBV5-4 to TRBJ1-2, with D possibly being TRBD1 (6 bases). Germline assignment: CDR1 SGHNT and CDR2 YYREEE (reference sequence). The CDR3 is 15 amino acids. V lost 3 bases, J lost 1 base, and 13 bases lay in between.

The V call is TRBV10-3, the J call TRBJ2-3; maybe TRBD2 (5 bases). Germline loops: CDR1 ENHRY, CDR2 SYGVKD. The CDR3 totals 15 residues. The ends were cut back, 6 bases at V and 4 bases at J, with 17 bases in the middle. The CDR3 bases are TGTGCCATCAGCGGATCGATAGGAGGTTCAGATACGCAGTATTTT. This encodes CAISGSIGGSDTQYF.

V is TRBV6-5 and J is TRBJ1-4; TRBD1 aligns across 7 bases. The junction had 5 bases not matched to a gene; V was cut back by 2 bases and J by 5 bases. CDR3 length: 15 amino acids. CDR1 is MNHEY, CDR2 SVGAGI, per germline. Here the CDR3 DNA reads TGTGCCAGCAGTTACGAAGGGGGCGTGAATGAAAAACTGTTTTTT. Amino acid sequence: CASSYEGGVNEKLFF.

Details on this clone: The DNA is omitted, as the CDR3 cannot be located on it reliably, and the CDR3 follows TCRdb's listing. The genes are TRBV6-1 and TRBJ1-3. A total of 13 residues make up the CDR3, ends included. CDR1 and CDR2 (germline): MNHNS, SASEGT. This CDR3 is CASILGSGNTIYF.

To note about this clone: The identical CDR3 is also encoded by other nucleotide sequences in the sample. The V and J genes are TRBV18 and TRBJ2-7; D may be TRBD1 (5 bases). Germline V gene data show CDR1 as KGHSH and CDR2 as LQKENI. The CDR3 is made up of 13 amino acids. Trimming left V 4 bases short and J 1 base short, with 8 bases between. The CDR3 loop reads CASSQTGSYEQYF. The CDR3 DNA sequence: TGTGCCAGCTCACAAACAGGATCCTACGAGCAGTACTTC.

V usage is TRBV10-2 and J usage is TRBJ2-4; 9 bases agree with TRBD1. V trimming: 0 bases; J trimming: 1 base; junction bases outside the gene matches: 10. Germline-derived CDR1 and CDR2 are WSHSY and SAAADI. CDR3 length: 19 amino acids. CDR3 sequence reads: CASSESFGQGKRAKNIQYF. The CDR3 DNA is TGCGCCAGCAGTGAGTCATTCGGACAGGGGAAGAGGGCCAAAAACATTCAGTACTTC.

This clone was seen a few times. The J gene is TRBJ2-5, the V gene TRBV2; TRBD2 aligns across 9 bases. CDR3 size: 12 residues. The J segment lost 11 bases and the V segment lost 3 bases, leaving 4 bases of the junction unmatched. Germline-derived CDR1 and CDR2 are SNHLY and FYNNEI. CDR3 in DNA: TGTGCCAGCAGTGAGAATAGCGGGGGACAGTACTTC. Amino acid sequence: CASSENSGGQYF.

The rearrangement links TRBV6-1 to TRBJ2-3, with D tentatively TRBD1 or TRBD2 (6 bases each). The CDR3 runs to 17 residues. CDR1 MNHNS and CDR2 SASEGT come from the germline V gene. Trimming cost V 6 bases and J 6 bases, with 25 bases left between them. The CDR3 DNA follows: TGTGCCAGCAGAGAACAGGGTTTGCGCGGGACGTTGGATACGCAGTATTTT. Residues: CASREQGLRGTLDTQYF.

The CDR3 nucleotides are TGCGCCAGCAGACTAGCGGGGGACCAAGAGACCCAGTACTTC. Translated, it gives CASRLAGDQETQYF. The chain recombines TRBV10-2 with TRBJ2-5; TRBD2 matches 11 bases. The V and J ends lost 6 bases and 0 bases, in that order; junction bases with no gene match: 0. There are 14 residues in the CDR3. Germline CDR1 reads WSHSY; CDR2 reads SAAADI.

This clone was seen just once. This CDR3 is also generated by other DNA sequences in the sample. This chain connects TRBV9 to TRBJ2-3; 7 bases align to TRBD2. This CDR3 region has 15 residues. The V and J ends lost 2 bases and 0 bases, in that order; junction bases with no gene match: 3. CDR1 is SGDLS, CDR2 YYNGEE, per germline. CDR3 amino acids: CASSVGLVSTDTQYF. For the CDR3, the DNA is TGTGCCAGCAGCGTTGGACTAGTTAGCACAGATACGCAGTATTTT.

The chain combines TRBV29-1 with TRBJ2-3, with 12 bases that match TRBD1. Germline V lookup: CDR1 SQVTM, CDR2 ANQGSEA. Trimming removed 6 bases from V and 0 bases from J; junction bases left unmatched: 10. This CDR3 is 17 amino acids long. CDR3 sequence: CSVLPGQGAASTDTQYF. CDR3 sequence (DNA): TGCAGCGTGCTGCCGGGACAGGGGGCGGCGAGCACAGATACGCAGTATTTT.